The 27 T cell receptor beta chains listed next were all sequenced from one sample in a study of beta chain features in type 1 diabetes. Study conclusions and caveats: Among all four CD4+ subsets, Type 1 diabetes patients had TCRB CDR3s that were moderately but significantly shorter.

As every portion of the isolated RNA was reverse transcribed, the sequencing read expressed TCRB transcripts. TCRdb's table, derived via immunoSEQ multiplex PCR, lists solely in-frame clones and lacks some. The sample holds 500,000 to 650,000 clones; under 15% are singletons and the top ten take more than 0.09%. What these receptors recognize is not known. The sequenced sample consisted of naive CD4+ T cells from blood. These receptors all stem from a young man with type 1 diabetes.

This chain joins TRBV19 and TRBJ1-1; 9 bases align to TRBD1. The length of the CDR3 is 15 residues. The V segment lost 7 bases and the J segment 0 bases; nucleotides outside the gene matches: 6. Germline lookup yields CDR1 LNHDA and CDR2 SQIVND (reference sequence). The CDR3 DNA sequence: TGTGCCAGTATGATGACAGGGGGGGTGAACACTGAAGCTTTCTTT. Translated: CASMMTGGVNTEAFF.

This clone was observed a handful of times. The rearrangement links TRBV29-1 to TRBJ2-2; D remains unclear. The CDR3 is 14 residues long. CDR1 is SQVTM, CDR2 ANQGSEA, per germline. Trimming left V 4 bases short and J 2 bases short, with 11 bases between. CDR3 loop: CSVAGRDNTGELFF. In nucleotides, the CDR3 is TGCAGCGTTGCGGGCCGAGATAACACCGGGGAGCTGTTTTTT.

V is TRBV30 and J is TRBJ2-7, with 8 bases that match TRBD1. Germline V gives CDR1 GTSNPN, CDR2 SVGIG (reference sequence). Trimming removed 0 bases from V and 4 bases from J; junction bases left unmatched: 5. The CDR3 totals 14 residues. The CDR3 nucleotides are TGTGCCTGGAGTGTACAAACAGGGGGATACGAGCAGTACTTC. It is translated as CAWSVQTGGYEQYF.

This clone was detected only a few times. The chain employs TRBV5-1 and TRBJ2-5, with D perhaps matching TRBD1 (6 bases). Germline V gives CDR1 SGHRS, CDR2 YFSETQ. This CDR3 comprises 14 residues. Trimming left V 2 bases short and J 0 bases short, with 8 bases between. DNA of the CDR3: TGCGCCAGCAGCTTTGCAGGGGACCAAGAGACCCAGTACTTC. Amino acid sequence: CASSFAGDQETQYF.

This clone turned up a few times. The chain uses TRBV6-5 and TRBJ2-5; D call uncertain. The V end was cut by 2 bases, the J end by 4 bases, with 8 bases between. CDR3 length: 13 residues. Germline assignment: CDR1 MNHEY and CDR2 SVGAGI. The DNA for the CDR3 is TGTGCCAGCAGTTACGCCTTAGGAGAGACCCAGTACTTC. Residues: CASSYALGETQYF.

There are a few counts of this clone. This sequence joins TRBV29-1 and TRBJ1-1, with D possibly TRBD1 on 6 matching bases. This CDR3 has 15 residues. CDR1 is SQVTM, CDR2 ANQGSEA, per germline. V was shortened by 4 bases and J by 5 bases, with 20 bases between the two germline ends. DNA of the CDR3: TGCAGCGTTGGATACGTAGGCAGGGGAGGGACTGAAGCTTTCTTT. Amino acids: CSVGYVGRGGTEAFF.

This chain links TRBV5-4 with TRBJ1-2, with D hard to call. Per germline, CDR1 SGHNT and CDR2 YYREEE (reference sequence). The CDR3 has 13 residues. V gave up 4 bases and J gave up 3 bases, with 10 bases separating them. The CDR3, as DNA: TGTGCCAGCAGCCTGGTAGGGTACTATGGCTACACCTTC. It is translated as CASSLVGYYGYTF.

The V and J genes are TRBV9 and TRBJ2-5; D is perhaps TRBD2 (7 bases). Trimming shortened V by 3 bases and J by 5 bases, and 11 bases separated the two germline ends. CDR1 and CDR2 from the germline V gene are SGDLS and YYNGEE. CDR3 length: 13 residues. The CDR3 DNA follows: TGTGCCAGCAGCGAGGGGGGGCAGGAGACCCAGTACTTC. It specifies CASSEGGQETQYF.

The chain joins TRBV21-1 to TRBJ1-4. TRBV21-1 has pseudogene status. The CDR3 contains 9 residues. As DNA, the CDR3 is TGTGCCATGGATGAAAAACTGTTTTTT. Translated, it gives CAMDEKLFF.

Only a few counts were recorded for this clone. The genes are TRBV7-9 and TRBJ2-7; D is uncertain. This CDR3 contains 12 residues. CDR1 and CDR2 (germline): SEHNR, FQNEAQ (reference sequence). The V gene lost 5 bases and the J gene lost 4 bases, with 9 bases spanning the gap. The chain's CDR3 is CASSADRYEQYF. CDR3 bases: TGTGCCAGCAGCGCCGACCGGTACGAGCAGTACTTC.

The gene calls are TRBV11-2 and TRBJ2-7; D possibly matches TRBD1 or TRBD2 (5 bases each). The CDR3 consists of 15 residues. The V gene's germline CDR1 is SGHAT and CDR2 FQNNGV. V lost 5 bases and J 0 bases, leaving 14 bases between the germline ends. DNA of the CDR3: TGTGCCAGCAGCAAGGGACGGCCCAGCTCCTACGAGCAGTACTTC. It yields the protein CASSKGRPSSYEQYF.

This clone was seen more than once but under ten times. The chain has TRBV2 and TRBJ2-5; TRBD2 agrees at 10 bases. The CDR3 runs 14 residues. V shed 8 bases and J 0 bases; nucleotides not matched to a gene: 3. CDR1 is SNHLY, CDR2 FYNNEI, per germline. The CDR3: CASAGLADQETQYF. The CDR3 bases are TGTGCCAGCGCCGGACTAGCGGACCAAGAGACCCAGTACTTC.

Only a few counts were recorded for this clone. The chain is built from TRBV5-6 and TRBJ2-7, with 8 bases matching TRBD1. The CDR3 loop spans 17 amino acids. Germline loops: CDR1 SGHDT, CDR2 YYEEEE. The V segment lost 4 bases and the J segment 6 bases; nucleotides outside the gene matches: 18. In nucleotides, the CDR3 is TGTGCCAGCAGCGCGGGCCGTTGGGGACAGGTTTCTCTCGAGCAGTACTTC. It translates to CASSAGRWGQVSLEQYF. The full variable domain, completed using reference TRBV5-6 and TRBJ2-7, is DAGVTQSPTHLIKTRGQQVTLRCSPKSGHDTVSWYQQALGQGPQFIFQYYEEEERQRGNFPDRFSGHQFPNYSSELNVNALLLGDSALYLCASSAGRWGQVSLEQYFGPGTRLTVT.

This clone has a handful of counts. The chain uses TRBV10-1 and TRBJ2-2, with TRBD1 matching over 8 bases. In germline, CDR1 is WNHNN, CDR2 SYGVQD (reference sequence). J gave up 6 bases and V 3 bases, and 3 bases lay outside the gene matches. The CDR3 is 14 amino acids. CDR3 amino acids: CASSEKQGAGELFF. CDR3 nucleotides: TGCGCCAGCAGTGAAAAACAGGGGGCCGGGGAGCTGTTTTTT.

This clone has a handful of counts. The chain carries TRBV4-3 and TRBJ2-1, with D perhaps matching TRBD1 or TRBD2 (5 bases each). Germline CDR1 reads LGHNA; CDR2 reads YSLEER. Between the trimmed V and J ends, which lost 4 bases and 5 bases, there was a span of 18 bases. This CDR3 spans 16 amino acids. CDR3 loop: CASSRGAGTANNEQFF. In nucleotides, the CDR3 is TGCGCCAGCAGCCGGGGAGCCGGGACGGCAAACAATGAGCAGTTCTTC.

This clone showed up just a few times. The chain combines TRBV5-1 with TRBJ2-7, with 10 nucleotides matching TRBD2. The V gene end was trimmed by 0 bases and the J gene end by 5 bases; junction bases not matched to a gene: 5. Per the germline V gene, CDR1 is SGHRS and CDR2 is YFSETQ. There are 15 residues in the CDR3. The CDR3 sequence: CASSLVSGGADEQYF. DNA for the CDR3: TGCGCCAGCAGCTTGGTGAGCGGGGGGGCCGACGAGCAGTACTTC.

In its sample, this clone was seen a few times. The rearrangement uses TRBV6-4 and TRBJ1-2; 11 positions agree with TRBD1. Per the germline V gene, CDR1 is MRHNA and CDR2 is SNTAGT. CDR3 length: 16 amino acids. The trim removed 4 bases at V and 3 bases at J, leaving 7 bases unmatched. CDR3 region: CASSASDRGPHYGYTF. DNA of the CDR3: TGTGCCAGCAGTGCCTCGGACAGGGGGCCACACTATGGCTACACCTTC.

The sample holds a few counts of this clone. CDR3 coding DNA: TGTGCCAGCAGCTTAGATGGATTTGGGGGACAGGGATTCTACGAGCAGTACTTC. Its translation: CASSLDGFGGQGFYEQYF. The gene calls are TRBV7-2 and TRBJ2-7; 9 nucleotides align to TRBD1. The CDR3 is 18 amino acids. Germline lookup yields CDR1 SGHTA and CDR2 FQGNSA. After removal of 1 base from V and 3 bases from J, the junction contained 13 bases not matched to a gene.

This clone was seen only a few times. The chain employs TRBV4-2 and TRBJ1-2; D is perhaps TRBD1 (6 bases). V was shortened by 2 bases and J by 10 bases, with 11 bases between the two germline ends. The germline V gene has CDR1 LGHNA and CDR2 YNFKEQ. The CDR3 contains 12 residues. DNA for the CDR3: TGTGCCAGCAGCCAAAACAGGGACGACTACACCTTC. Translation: CASSQNRDDYTF.

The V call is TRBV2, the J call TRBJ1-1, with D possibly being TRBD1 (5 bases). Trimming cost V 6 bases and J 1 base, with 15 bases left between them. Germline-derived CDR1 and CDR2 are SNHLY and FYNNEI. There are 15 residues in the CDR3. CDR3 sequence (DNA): TGTGCCAGCAGGGGCAGGGCCCTCTCGAACACTGAAGCTTTCTTT. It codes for CASRGRALSNTEAFF.

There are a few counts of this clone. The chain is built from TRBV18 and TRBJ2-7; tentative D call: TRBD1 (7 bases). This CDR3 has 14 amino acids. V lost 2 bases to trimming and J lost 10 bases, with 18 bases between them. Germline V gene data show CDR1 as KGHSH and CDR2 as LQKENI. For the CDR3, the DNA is TGTGCCAGCTCACCAGAAGCGATACAGGGGACTCAGTACTTC. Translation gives CASSPEAIQGTQYF.

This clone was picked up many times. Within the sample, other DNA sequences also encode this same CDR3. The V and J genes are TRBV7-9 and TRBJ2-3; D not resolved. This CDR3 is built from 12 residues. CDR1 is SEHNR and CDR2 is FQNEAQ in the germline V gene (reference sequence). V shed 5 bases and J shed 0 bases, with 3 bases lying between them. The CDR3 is CASSPSTDTQYF. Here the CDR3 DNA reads TGTGCCAGCAGCCCAAGCACAGATACGCAGTATTTT. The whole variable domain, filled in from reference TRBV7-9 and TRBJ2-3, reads DTGVSQNPRHKITKRGQNVTFRCDPISEHNRLYWYRQTLGQGPEFLTYFQNEAQLEKSRLLSDRFSAERPKGSFSTLEIQRTEQGDSAMYLCASSPSTDTQYFGPGTRLTVL.

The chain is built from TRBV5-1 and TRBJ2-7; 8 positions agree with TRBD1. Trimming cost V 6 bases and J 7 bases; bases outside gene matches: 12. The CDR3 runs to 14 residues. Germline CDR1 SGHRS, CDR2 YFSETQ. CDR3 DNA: TGCGCCAGCACACTTCAGGGGGCGCCGGGGGAGCAGTACTTC. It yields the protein CASTLQGAPGEQYF.

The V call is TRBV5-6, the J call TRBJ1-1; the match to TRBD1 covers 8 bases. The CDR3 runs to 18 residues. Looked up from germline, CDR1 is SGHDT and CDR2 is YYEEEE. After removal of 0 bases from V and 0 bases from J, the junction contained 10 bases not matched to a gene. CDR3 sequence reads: CASSLGGAGGFLNTEAFF. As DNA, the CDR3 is TGTGCCAGCAGCTTGGGAGGTGCAGGGGGCTTTTTGAACACTGAAGCTTTCTTT.

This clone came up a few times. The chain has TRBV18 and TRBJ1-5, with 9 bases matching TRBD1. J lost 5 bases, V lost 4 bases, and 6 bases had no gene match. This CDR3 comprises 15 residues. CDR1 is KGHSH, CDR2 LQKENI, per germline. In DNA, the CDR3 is TGTGCCAGCTCACGAAGGACAGGGGCGGATCAGCCCCAGCATTTT. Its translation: CASSRRTGADQPQHF.

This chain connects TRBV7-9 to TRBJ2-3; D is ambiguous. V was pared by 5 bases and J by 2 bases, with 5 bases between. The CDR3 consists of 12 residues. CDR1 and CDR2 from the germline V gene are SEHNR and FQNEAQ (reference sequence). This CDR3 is CASSPVTDTQYF. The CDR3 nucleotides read TGTGCCAGCAGCCCAGTCACAGATACGCAGTATTTT.

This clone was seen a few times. This chain's CDR3 is CASSFRESEQFF. CDR3 bases: TGTGCCAGCAGCTTTCGCGAGAGTGAGCAGTTCTTC. The chain joins TRBV7-2 to TRBJ2-1; D is unresolved. This CDR3 region has 12 residues. V lost 3 bases, J lost 9 bases, and 9 bases lay in between. Germline V lookup: CDR1 SGHTA, CDR2 FQGNSA. The full variable domain, its missing parts supplied by reference TRBV7-2 and TRBJ2-1, is GAGVSQSPSNKVTEKGKDVELRCDPISGHTALYWYRQSLGQGLEFLIYFQGNSAPDKSGLPSDRFSAERTGGSVSTLTIQRTQQEDSAVYLCASSFRESEQFFGPGTRLTVL.